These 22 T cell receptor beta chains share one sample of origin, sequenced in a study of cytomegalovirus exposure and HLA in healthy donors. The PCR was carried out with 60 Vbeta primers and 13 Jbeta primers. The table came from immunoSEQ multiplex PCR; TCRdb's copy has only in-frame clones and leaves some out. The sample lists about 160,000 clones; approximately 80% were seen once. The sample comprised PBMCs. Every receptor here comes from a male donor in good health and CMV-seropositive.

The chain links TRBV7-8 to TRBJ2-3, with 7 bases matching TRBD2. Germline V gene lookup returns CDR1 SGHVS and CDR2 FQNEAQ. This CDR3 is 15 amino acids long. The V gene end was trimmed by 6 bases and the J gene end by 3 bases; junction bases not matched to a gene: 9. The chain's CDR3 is CASRQLARETDTQYF. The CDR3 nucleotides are TGTGCCAGCAGACAACTAGCGCGGGAGACAGATACGCAGTATTTT.

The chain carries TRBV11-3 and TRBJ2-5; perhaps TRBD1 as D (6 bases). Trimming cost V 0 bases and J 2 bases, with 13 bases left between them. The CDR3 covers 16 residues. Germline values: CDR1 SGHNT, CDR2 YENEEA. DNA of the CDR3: TGTGCCAGCAGCTTAGATGGTTCAGGACAGCAAGAGACCCAGTACTTC. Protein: CASSLDGSGQQETQYF.

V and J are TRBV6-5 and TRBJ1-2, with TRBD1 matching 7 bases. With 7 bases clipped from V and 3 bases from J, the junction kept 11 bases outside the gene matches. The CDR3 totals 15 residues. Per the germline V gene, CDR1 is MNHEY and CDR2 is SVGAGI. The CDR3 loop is CASKIRGLRDYGYTF. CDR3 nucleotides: TGTGCCAGCAAAATAAGGGGGCTGAGGGACTATGGCTACACCTTC.

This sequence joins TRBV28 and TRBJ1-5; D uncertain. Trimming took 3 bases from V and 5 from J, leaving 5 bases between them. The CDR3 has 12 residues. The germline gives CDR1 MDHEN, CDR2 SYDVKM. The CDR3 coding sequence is TGTGCCAGCAGTTTTCAGGATCAGCCCCAGCATTTT. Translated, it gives CASSFQDQPQHF.

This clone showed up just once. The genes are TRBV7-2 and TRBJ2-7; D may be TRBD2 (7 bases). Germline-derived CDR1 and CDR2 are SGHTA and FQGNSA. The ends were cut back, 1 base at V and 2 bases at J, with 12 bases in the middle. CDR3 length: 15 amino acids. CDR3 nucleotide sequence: TGTGCCAGCAGCTTAGGGGGCGGGGGCGCCTACGAGCAGTACTTC. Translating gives CASSLGGGGAYEQYF.

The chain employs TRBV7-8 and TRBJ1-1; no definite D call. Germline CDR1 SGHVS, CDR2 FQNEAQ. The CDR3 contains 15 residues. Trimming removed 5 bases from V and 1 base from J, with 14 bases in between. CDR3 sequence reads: CASSRERVGNTEAFF. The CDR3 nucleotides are TGTGCCAGCAGCCGAGAACGGGTGGGGAACACTGAAGCTTTCTTT.

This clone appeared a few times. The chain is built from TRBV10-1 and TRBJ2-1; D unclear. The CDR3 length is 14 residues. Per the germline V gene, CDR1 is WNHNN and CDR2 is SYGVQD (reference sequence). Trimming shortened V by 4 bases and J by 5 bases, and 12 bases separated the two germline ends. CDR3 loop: CASSATGLNNEQFF. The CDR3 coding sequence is TGCGCCAGCAGTGCAACGGGTTTAAACAATGAGCAGTTCTTC.

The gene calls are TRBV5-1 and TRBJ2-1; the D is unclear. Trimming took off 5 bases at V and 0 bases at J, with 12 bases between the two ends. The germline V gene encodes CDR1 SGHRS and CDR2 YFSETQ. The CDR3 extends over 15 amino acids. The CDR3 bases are TGCGCCAGCAGTTTAGACTTGAGCTCCTACAATGAGCAGTTCTTC. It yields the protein CASSLDLSSYNEQFF.

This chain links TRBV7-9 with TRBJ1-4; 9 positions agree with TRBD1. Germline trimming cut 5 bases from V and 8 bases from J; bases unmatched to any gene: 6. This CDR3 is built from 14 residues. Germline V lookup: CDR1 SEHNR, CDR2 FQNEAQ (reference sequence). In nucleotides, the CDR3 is TGTGCCAGCAGCCTCGGGACAGGGAACGAAAAACTGTTTTTT. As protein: CASSLGTGNEKLFF.

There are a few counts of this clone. Here the CDR3 DNA reads TGCGCCAGCAGCTTGGTTGAACAGGGGCACACCGGGGAGCTGTTTTTT. Amino acids: CASSLVEQGHTGELFF. The V gene is TRBV5-1, the J gene TRBJ2-2, with TRBD1 identical over 7 bases. The CDR3 is 16 residues long. Germline V gene sequence: CDR1 SGHRS, CDR2 YFSETQ. The ends lost 0 bases at V and 3 bases at J; junction bases unmatched: 5.

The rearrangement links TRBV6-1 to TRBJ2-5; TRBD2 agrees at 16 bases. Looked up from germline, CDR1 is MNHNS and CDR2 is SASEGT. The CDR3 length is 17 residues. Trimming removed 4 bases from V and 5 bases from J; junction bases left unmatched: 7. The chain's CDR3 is CASSASGLAGGRETQYF. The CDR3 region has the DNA TGTGCCAGCAGTGCGTCGGGACTAGCGGGGGGGCGGGAGACCCAGTACTTC.

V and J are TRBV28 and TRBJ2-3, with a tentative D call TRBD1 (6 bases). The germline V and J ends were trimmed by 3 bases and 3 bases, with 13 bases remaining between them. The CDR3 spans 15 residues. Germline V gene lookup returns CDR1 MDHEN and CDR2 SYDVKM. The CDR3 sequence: CASSFATGLTDTQYF. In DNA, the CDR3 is TGTGCCAGCAGTTTTGCCACAGGGCTGACAGATACGCAGTATTTT.

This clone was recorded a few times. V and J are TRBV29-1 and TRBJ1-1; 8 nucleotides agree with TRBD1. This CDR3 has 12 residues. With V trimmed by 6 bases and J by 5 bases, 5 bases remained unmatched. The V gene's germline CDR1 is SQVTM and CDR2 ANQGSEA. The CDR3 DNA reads TGCAGCGTACAGACAGGGGTTACTGAAGCTTTCTTT. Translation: CSVQTGVTEAFF.

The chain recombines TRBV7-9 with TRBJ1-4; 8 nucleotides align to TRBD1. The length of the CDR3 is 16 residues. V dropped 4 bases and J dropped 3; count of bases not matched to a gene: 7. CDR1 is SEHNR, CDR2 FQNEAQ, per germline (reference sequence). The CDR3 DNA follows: TGTGCCAGCAGCTCTCGTGACAGGGGCTCTAATGAAAAACTGTTTTTT. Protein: CASSSRDRGSNEKLFF.

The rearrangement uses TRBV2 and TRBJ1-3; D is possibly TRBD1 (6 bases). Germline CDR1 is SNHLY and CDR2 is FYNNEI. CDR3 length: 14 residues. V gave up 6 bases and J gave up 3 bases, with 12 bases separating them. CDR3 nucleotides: TGTGCCAGCAGGCGGACAGCCCTTGGAAACACCATATATTTT. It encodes CASRRTALGNTIYF.

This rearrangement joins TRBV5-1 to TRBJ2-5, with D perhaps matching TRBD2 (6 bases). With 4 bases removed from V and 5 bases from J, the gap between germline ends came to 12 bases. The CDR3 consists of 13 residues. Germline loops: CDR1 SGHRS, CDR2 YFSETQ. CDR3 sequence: CASSARAGETQYF. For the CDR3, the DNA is TGCGCCAGCAGCGCAAGGGCGGGGGAGACCCAGTACTTC.

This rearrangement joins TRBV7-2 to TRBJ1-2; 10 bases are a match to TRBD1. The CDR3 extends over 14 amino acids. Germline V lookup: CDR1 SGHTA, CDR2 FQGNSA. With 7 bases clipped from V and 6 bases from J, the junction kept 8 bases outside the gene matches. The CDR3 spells CASTEQGQGHGYTF. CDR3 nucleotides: TGTGCCAGCACCGAACAGGGACAGGGGCATGGCTACACCTTC.

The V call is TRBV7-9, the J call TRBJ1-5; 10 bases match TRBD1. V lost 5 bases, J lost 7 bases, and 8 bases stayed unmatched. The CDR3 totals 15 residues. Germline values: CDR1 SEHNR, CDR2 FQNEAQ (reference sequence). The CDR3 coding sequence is TGTGCCAGCAGCCGACAGGGGGCCATGGGGCAGCCCCAGCATTTT. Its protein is CASSRQGAMGQPQHF.

Here the CDR3 reads CSVMVRVPDTQYF. The CDR3 nucleotides read TGCAGCGTCATGGTCCGAGTCCCAGATACGCAGTATTTT. The V call is TRBV29-1, the J call TRBJ2-3; D uncertain. The CDR3 covers 13 residues. In germline, CDR1 is SQVTM, CDR2 ANQGSEA. V lost 6 bases, J lost 4 bases, and 14 bases lay in between.

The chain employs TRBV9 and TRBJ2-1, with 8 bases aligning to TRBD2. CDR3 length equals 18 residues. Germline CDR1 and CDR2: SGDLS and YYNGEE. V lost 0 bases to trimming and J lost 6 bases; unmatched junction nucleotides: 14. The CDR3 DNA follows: TGTGCCAGCAGCGTAGTCAGTACTAGCGGAGCCCCGGGCAATGAGCAGTTCTTC. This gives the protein CASSVVSTSGAPGNEQFF.

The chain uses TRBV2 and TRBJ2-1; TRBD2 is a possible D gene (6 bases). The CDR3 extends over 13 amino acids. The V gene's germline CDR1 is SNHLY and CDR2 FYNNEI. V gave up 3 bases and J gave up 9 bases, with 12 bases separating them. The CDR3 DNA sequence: TGTGCCAGCAGTGAGGGGGACTCCCTTGAGCAGTTCTTC. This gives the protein CASSEGDSLEQFF.

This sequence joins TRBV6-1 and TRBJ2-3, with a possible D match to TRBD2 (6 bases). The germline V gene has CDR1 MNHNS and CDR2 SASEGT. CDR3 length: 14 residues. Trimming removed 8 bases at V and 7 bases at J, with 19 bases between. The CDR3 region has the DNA TGTGCCAGCGTGGAGGAGGGCCGGGAATATACGCAGTATTTT. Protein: CASVEEGREYTQYF.